The 30 T cell receptor beta chains given below trace back to one sample, sequenced in a study of CD8 T cells in ankylosing spondylitis. TCRdb fed the 5' RACE reads into MiXCR, producing one record per CDR3 protein. The sample has about 220,000 distinct CDR3 sequences, around a quarter seen once. Sequencing was done on a sample of blood, either unsorted or a sorted T cell fraction (not recorded which). These receptors came from a male donor with ankylosing spondylitis or in good health (not recorded which).

There are a few counts of this clonotype. The V gene is TRBV29-1, the J gene TRBJ2-7, with D hard to call. The V gene's germline CDR1 is SQVTM and CDR2 ANQGSEA. Trimming pared 4 bases from V and 0 bases from J, leaving 7 bases between. CDR3 length: 12 residues. This CDR3 is CSVVGSSYEQYF. For the CDR3, the DNA is TGCAGCGTTGTTGGTAGCTCCTACGAGCAGTACTTC.

The count of this clonotype is one. V is TRBV27 and J is TRBJ1-5, with TRBD1 matching over 7 bases. CDR1 and CDR2 (germline): MNHEY, SMNVEV (reference sequence). V trimming: 5 bases; J trimming: 4 bases; junction bases outside the gene matches: 8. This CDR3 is 15 amino acids long. CDR3 DNA sequence: TGTGCCAGCAGTGGAACTTGGACAGGTAATCAGCCCCAGCATTTT. It yields the protein CASSGTWTGNQPQHF.

About this clonotype: This could be a read error, since a much larger clone is one nucleotide away. CDR3 sequence reads: CAGSVGRPGTGELFF. In DNA form, the CDR3 reads TGTGCCGGCAGCGTAGGAAGGCCCGGCACCGGGGAGCTGTTTTTT. The chain combines TRBV9 with TRBJ2-2, with D uncertain. CDR1 SGDLS and CDR2 YYNGEE come from the germline V gene. This CDR3 contains 15 residues.

This chain joins TRBV11-2 and TRBJ2-2, with 14 bases fitting TRBD2. The CDR3 covers 19 residues. V trimming: 5 bases; J trimming: 3 bases; junction bases outside the gene matches: 11. Germline-derived CDR1 and CDR2 are SGHAT and FQNNGV. The CDR3 here is CASSRAGTSGRKDTGELFF. DNA for the CDR3: TGTGCCAGCAGCCGAGCAGGGACTAGCGGGAGAAAGGACACCGGGGAGCTGTTTTTT.

This clonotype was recorded many times. The CDR3, as DNA: TGCAGTGCCGCCCTTATGGGACTAGCGGGAGCGCATGAGCAGTTCTTC. Its translation: CSAALMGLAGAHEQFF. This chain connects TRBV20-1 to TRBJ2-1; TRBD2 agrees at 14 bases. V trimming: 6 bases; J trimming: 8 bases; junction bases outside the gene matches: 12. The CDR3 runs 16 residues. Germline CDR1 is DFQATT and CDR2 is SNEGSKA (reference sequence).

This clonotype was seen many times. The chain couples TRBV24-1 to TRBJ2-1; the D is unclear. The germline V gene encodes CDR1 KGHDR and CDR2 SFDVKD. The CDR3 is 16 residues long. The V end lost 8 bases, the J end lost 4 bases, and 20 bases lay between the germline ends. CDR3: CATMGPGLRWYNEQFF. DNA for the CDR3: TGTGCCACCATGGGCCCCGGCCTCCGCTGGTACAATGAGCAGTTCTTC.

The chain couples TRBV20-1 to TRBJ2-5; TRBD1 or TRBD2 may be the D gene (6 bases each). Trimming left V 0 bases short and J 4 bases short, with 15 bases between. CDR3 length: 15 amino acids. Germline values: CDR1 DFQATT, CDR2 SNEGSKA (reference sequence). CDR3 protein: CSARDSGRGGETQYF. The CDR3 bases are TGCAGTGCTAGAGATAGCGGCAGGGGAGGAGAGACCCAGTACTTC.

The chain recombines TRBV5-1 with TRBJ2-1, with 8 bases lining up with TRBD2. The CDR3 is made up of 16 amino acids. J was trimmed by 9 bases and V by 4 bases; bases with no gene match: 15. Germline V gene sequence: CDR1 SGHRS, CDR2 YFSETQ. DNA of the CDR3: TGCGCCAGCAGCCCAAAATTAGCGGGGCCCACTTTTGAGCAGTTCTTC. It yields the protein CASSPKLAGPTFEQFF.

This clonotype came up a few times. The chain joins TRBV5-1 to TRBJ2-5, with 7 positions matching TRBD1. Unmatched junction bases numbered 9, after V lost 2 bases and J lost 2 bases. The length of the CDR3 is 16 residues. Germline values: CDR1 SGHRS, CDR2 YFSETQ. The chain's CDR3 is CASSLADRVEQETQYF. The CDR3, as DNA: TGCGCCAGCAGCTTAGCCGACAGGGTAGAACAAGAGACCCAGTACTTC.

This clonotype occurred many times. This sequence joins TRBV2 and TRBJ1-1; tentative D call: TRBD1 (6 bases). V was shortened by 3 bases and J by 4 bases, with 18 bases between the two germline ends. CDR1 is SNHLY, CDR2 FYNNEI, per germline. CDR3 length equals 16 residues. DNA of the CDR3: TGTGCCAGCAGTGAGCAGACGATGGGAGGGGGCACTGAAGCTTTCTTT. Translating it yields CASSEQTMGGGTEAFF.

This clonotype was detected a few times. This chain's CDR3 is CASSLLPRTGVETQYF. CDR3 DNA sequence: TGTGCCAGCAGTTTACTCCCCAGGACAGGGGTGGAGACCCAGTACTTC. The V gene is TRBV12-3 or TRBV12-4, the J gene TRBJ2-5; 9 bases align to TRBD1. The CDR3 covers 16 residues. With V trimmed by 2 bases and J by 5 bases, 9 bases remained unmatched.

This clonotype was recorded at least ten times. CDR3 sequence reads: CASSPTRRSTDTQYF. CDR3 DNA sequence: TGTGCCAGCAGCCCGACGAGGCGGAGCACAGATACGCAGTATTTT. This chain links TRBV9 with TRBJ2-3, with D unresolved. The CDR3 is 15 amino acids. V gave up 4 bases and J gave up 0 bases, with 12 bases separating them. Germline CDR1 reads SGDLS; CDR2 reads YYNGEE.

As for this clonotype: With a much larger clone just one base away, this may be a read error. This sequence joins TRBV20-1 and TRBJ2-7, with D perhaps matching TRBD2 (5 bases). Germline V lookup: CDR1 DFQATT, CDR2 SNEGSKA (reference sequence). The CDR3 extends over 14 amino acids. CDR3 amino acids: CSARKRSSDYEKYF. CDR3 DNA sequence: TGCAGTGCTAGAAAGCGTTCATCAGACTACGAGAAGTACTTC.

The table lists this clonotype with a few counts. The V and J genes are TRBV6-5 and TRBJ2-5, with 10 nucleotides matching TRBD2. The V gene end was trimmed by 2 bases and the J gene end by 4 bases; junction bases not matched to a gene: 4. Looked up from germline, CDR1 is MNHEY and CDR2 is SVGAGI. The CDR3 spans 15 residues. CDR3 sequence (DNA): TGTGCCAGCAGTTACGTGAGCGGGAGGGGAGAGACCCAGTACTTC. Its translation is CASSYVSGRGETQYF.

The gene calls are TRBV5-4 and TRBJ2-7, with TRBD2 matching 10 bases. Trimming took 4 bases from V and 2 from J; bases not matched to a gene: 6. The CDR3 runs to 15 residues. The germline CDR1 and CDR2 sequences are SGHNT and YYREEE (reference sequence). For the CDR3, the DNA is TGTGCCAGCAGCAGTATAGCGGGAGGCACCTACGAGCAGTACTTC. It specifies CASSSIAGGTYEQYF.

This clonotype turned up a few times. A much larger clone lies one base from this, so it may be a read error. The chain is built from TRBV28 and TRBJ2-2; D is unresolved. The ends were cut back, 6 bases at V and 1 base at J, with 9 bases in the middle. This CDR3 spans 14 amino acids. Germline values: CDR1 MDHEN, CDR2 SYDVKM. This CDR3 is CASSRNRNTGELFF. The CDR3 nucleotides read TGTGCCAGCAGCCGGAACAGGAACACCGGGGAGCTGTTTTTT.

In this sample, this clonotype turned up a few times. The chain couples TRBV20-1 to TRBJ2-7; D is possibly TRBD1 or TRBD2 (5 bases each). CDR1 DFQATT and CDR2 SNEGSKA come from the germline V gene (reference sequence). Trimming left V 1 base short and J 0 bases short, with 10 bases between. The CDR3 spans 14 residues. The CDR3 nucleotides read TGCAGTGCTAGAGTGGGGGACCCCTCCTACGAGCAGTACTTC. It codes for CSARVGDPSYEQYF.

This clonotype was seen many times. V is TRBV29-1 and J is TRBJ1-3; the D gene is possibly TRBD1 (5 bases). Germline V gene sequence: CDR1 SQVTM, CDR2 ANQGSEA. The CDR3 is made up of 14 amino acids. Trimming left V 5 bases short and J 0 bases short, with 11 bases between. The DNA for the CDR3 is TGCAGCGTTCTGGACACCAACTCTGGAAACACCATATATTTT. This codes for CSVLDTNSGNTIYF.

In its sample, this clonotype was seen many times. The gene calls are TRBV5-1 and TRBJ2-5; D may be TRBD1 (6 bases). The V and J ends lost 4 bases and 5 bases respectively, with 9 bases between them. CDR1 and CDR2 (germline): SGHRS, YFSETQ. CDR3 size: 12 residues. The CDR3 DNA sequence: TGCGCCAGCAGCATGAGGGGGGAGACCCAGTACTTC. This gives the protein CASSMRGETQYF.

The chain is built from TRBV12-3 or TRBV12-4 and TRBJ2-6; D not resolved. This CDR3 region has 14 residues. V was pared by 9 bases and J by 1 base, with 10 bases between. The CDR3 DNA is TGTGCCAGTAGGTTAAATTCTGGGGCCAACGTCCTGACTTTC. Amino acids: CASRLNSGANVLTF.

The chain links TRBV6-1 to TRBJ2-3; D is possibly TRBD2 (5 bases). Trimming removed 7 bases from V and 4 bases from J, with 15 bases in between. This CDR3 has 14 amino acids. CDR1 MNHNS and CDR2 SASEGT come from the germline V gene. The CDR3 DNA is TGTGCCAGCAATAGACACTATAGCGCAGATACGCAGTATTTT. Residues: CASNRHYSADTQYF.

As concerns this clonotype: This may be a read error: a much more frequent sequence differs by one nucleotide. The J gene is TRBJ2-7, the V gene TRBV29-1, with 10 bases that match TRBD1. The CDR3 loop spans 15 amino acids. The germline V gene has CDR1 SQVTM and CDR2 ANQGSEA. CDR3 in DNA: TGCAGCGTTAACCTAGGGGACAGGGGCGCCTACAAGCAGTACTTC. Translated: CSVNLGDRGAYKQYF.

With respect to this clonotype: This CDR3 fails to terminate in the conserved phenylalanine or tryptophan, so it likely reflects a read error. V usage is TRBV29-1 and J usage is TRBJ2-1, with a possible D match to TRBD1 (6 bases). Per germline, CDR1 SQVTM and CDR2 ANQGSEA. The length of the CDR3 is 13 residues. V lost 4 bases and J 4 bases, leaving 11 bases between the germline ends. The CDR3, as DNA: TGCAGCGTTGGAGGGGACACTTACAATGAGCAGTTCTGC. Its translation: CSVGGDTYNEQFC.

This clonotype was seen only a few times. This chain links TRBV20-1 with TRBJ2-3, with 9 bases matching TRBD2. Germline assignment: CDR1 DFQATT and CDR2 SNEGSKA (reference sequence). The CDR3 spans 14 residues. The V and J ends lost 3 bases and 3 bases, in that order; junction bases with no gene match: 4. CDR3 nucleotides: TGCAGTGCTAGTTGGCTAGCGGGGACAGATACGCAGTATTTT. Protein product: CSASWLAGTDTQYF.

The chain uses TRBV20-1 and TRBJ2-1; no clear D. This CDR3 region has 13 residues. Between the trimmed V and J ends, which lost 4 bases and 4 bases, there was a span of 11 bases. From germline, CDR1 is DFQATT and CDR2 SNEGSKA (reference sequence). CDR3 sequence reads: CSANQDPYNEQFF. CDR3 nucleotides: TGCAGTGCTAATCAAGACCCATACAATGAGCAGTTCTTC.

This clonotype has a single count. The rearrangement joins TRBV20-1 to TRBJ1-2; D may be TRBD1 (6 bases). Germline lookup yields CDR1 DFQATT and CDR2 SNEGSKA (reference sequence). The CDR3 has 15 amino acids. V dropped 0 bases and J dropped 6 bases, with 17 bases sitting between them. Written as DNA, the CDR3 is TGCAGTGCTAGAGATGGGACAAATCGAAGGGATGGCTACACCTTC. Encoded protein: CSARDGTNRRDGYTF.

This clonotype has at least ten counts. The rearrangement links TRBV4-1 to TRBJ2-7, with D perhaps TRBD1 (5 bases). CDR1 and CDR2 from the germline V gene are MGHRA and YSYEKL. The V gene lost 0 bases and the J gene lost 1 base, with 13 bases spanning the gap. This CDR3 contains 16 residues. The CDR3 region is CASSQEKLGHSYEQYF. DNA of the CDR3: TGCGCCAGCAGCCAAGAGAAGCTAGGACATTCCTACGAGCAGTACTTC.

This clonotype has just one count. The chain couples TRBV5-5 to TRBJ2-1; tentatively, D is TRBD1 or TRBD2 (5 bases each). The CDR3 contains 16 residues. CDR1 SGHKS and CDR2 YYEKEE come from the germline V gene (reference sequence). Trimming shortened V by 0 bases and J by 4 bases, and 14 bases separated the two germline ends. The CDR3 bases are TGTGCCAGCAGCTTGGGGAGGACATCGAAATACAATGAGCAGTTCTTC. Protein product: CASSLGRTSKYNEQFF.

The rearrangement uses TRBV20-1 and TRBJ2-1; 7 bases match TRBD2. J lost 6 bases, V lost 4 bases, and 6 bases had no gene match. Germline CDR1 is DFQATT and CDR2 is SNEGSKA (reference sequence). The CDR3 runs to 13 residues. CDR3 residues: CSAIRAGVNEQFF. CDR3 coding DNA: TGCAGTGCTATACGTGCGGGAGTCAATGAGCAGTTCTTC.

V usage is TRBV5-1 and J usage is TRBJ2-7, with no clear D. There are 14 residues in the CDR3. Trimming removed 5 bases from V and 1 base from J, with 13 bases in between. The germline gives CDR1 SGHRS, CDR2 YFSETQ. CDR3 amino acids: CASRVGLTSYEQYF. In nucleotides, the CDR3 is TGCGCCAGCAGGGTGGGCCTCACTTCCTACGAGCAGTACTTC.